Described below is a single T cell receptor (beta chain) sequence and its context. The antigen remains unidentified. The PCR made use of 60 Vbeta and 13 Jbeta primers. TCRdb keeps only in-frame clones here, not all; method: immunoSEQ multiplex PCR. The data show fewer than 110,000 clones, roughly 71% seen once. The data were obtained in a study of cytomegalovirus exposure and HLA in healthy donors. Though nominally healthy at sampling, donors likely had unrecorded immune exposures. This CDR3 spans 15 amino acids. The germline V gene encodes CDR1 SGHTS and CDR2 YDEGEE. After removal of 4 bases from V and 3 bases from J, the junction contained 7 bases not matched to a gene. Points from the study as a whole: In all likelihood, a cluster of highly shared sequence variants was a sequencing artifact. Several of the most significant clusters appeared linked to common viral pathogens, based on a later analysis.

The sample was PBMCs. This clonotype was obtained from a man in his fifties in good health and CMV-seronegative. The chain combines TRBV5-8 with TRBJ2-3; the match to TRBD1 covers 8 bases. DNA for the CDR3: TGTGCCAGCAGCCTAACAGGGGGGATGACAGATACGCAGTATTTT. The encoded protein is CASSLTGGMTDTQYF.